The clone carrying this T cell receptor beta chain was found once. This record comes from a study of cytomegalovirus exposure and HLA in healthy donors. 60 Vbeta and 13 Jbeta primers were used in PCR. The method was immunoSEQ multiplex PCR; TCRdb's version includes in-frame clones alone and lacks a portion of them. This sample yields about 270,000 clones, of which 80% to 90% are seen a single time; approximately 4.3% belongs to the top ten. V lost 8 bases, J lost 7 bases, and 10 bases stayed unmatched. Germline CDR1 reads KGHSH; CDR2 reads LQKENI. CDR3 length: 15 residues. Sequenced input: PBMCs. The clonotype comes from a man between 35 and 55 years old in good health and CMV-seropositive. The V gene is TRBV18, the J gene TRBJ2-7, with 14 positions matching TRBD2. In nucleotides, the CDR3 is TGTGCCAGCGCGACTAGCGGGAGGGCCAGGGGTGAGCAGTACTTC. It is translated as CASATSGRARGEQYF.